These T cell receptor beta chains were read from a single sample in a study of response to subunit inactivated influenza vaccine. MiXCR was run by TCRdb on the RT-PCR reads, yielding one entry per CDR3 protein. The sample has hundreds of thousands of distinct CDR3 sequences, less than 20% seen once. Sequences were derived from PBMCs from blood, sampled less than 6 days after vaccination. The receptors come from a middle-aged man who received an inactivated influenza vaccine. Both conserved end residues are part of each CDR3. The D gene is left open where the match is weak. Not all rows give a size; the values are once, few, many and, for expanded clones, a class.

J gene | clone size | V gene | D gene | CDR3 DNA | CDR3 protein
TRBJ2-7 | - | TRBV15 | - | TGTGCCACCAGCATAGGACAGACAGCCTACGAGCAGTACTTC | CATSIGQTAYEQYF
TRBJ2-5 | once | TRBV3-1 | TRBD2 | TGTGCCAGCAGCCCATACTTTGGCGGGGGGTCCGAAGGAGAGACCCAGTACTTC | CASSPYFGGGSEGETQYF
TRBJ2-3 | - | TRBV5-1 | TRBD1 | TGCGCCAGCAGCTTAGGGACAGGGGGCTTTGGCACAGATACGCAGTATTTT | CASSLGTGGFGTDTQYF
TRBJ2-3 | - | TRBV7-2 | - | TGTGCCAGCAGCCCAAAGCGGGTGAACACAGATACGCAGTATTTT | CASSPKRVNTDTQYF
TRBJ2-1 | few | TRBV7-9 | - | TGTGCCAGCAGCTTCGCCGGGACACCAAACAATGAGCAGTTCTTC | CASSFAGTPNNEQFF
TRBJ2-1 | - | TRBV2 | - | TGTGCCAGCAGTGAGACTAGGAGCAATGAGCAGTTCTTC | CASSETRSNEQFF
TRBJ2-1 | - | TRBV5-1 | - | TGCGTCAGCAGCTTGACACAGGGAGTCGTGGGTGAGCAGTTCTTC | CVSSLTQGVVGEQFF
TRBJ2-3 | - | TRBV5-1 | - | TGCGCCAGCAGCTTCAAGGGGCCTGGAGATACGCAGTATTTT | CASSFKGPGDTQYF
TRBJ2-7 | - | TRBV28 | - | TGTGCCAGCAGTAATCTAGGTGTGCACGAGCAGTACTTC | CASSNLGVHEQYF
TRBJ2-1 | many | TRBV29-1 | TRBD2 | TGCAGCGTTAAGGGGACTAGCGGGAGGTCGACTCTGATAAATGAGCAGTTCTTC | CSVKGTSGRSTLINEQFF
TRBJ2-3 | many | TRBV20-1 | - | TGCAGTGCACCGCGACACGGAGGGGCAGATACGCAGTATTTT | CSAPRHGGADTQYF
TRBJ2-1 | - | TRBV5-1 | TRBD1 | TGCGCCAGCAGCACCGGACAGGGAATGGGGCACAATGAGCAGTTCTTC | CASSTGQGMGHNEQFF
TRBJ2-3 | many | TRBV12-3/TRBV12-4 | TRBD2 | TGTGCCAGCAGGCCGGGACTAGCGGCAATCACAGATACGCAGTATTTT | CASRPGLAAITDTQYF
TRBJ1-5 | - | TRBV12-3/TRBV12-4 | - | TGTGCCAGCAGTTTCGAAACGAATCAGCCCCAGCATTTT | CASSFETNQPQHF
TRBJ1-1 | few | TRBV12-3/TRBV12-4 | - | TGTGCCAGCAGTTTCGCTCGGGGGGGGAACACTGAAGCTTTCTTT | CASSFARGGNTEAFF
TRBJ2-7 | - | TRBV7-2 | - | TGTGCCAGCGGCATGGACAGATACTCCTACGAGCAGTACTTC | CASGMDRYSYEQYF
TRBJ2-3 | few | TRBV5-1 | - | TGCGCCAGCAGCTTGGTATGGGGAACTAGCACAGATACGCAGTATTTT | CASSLVWGTSTDTQYF
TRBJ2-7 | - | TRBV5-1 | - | TGCGCCAGCAGCTATATGGGTTACGAGCAGTACTTC | CASSYMGYEQYF
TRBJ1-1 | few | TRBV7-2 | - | TGTGCCAGCAGCGTTAACATCGGGGGCAGCTATGAAGCTTTCTTT | CASSVNIGGSYEAFF
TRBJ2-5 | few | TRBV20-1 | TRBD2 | TGCAGTGCTCGGACTAGCGGGAGGGCCTGGGAGACCCAGTACTTC | CSARTSGRAWETQYF
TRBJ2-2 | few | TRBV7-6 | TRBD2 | TGTGCCAGCAGCTCGGGACTAGCGGGTCCGAATACCGGGGAGCTGTTTTTT | CASSSGLAGPNTGELFF
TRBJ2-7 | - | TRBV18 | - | TGTGCCAGCTCACCAGATAACGCCTACGAGCAGTACTTC | CASSPDNAYEQYF
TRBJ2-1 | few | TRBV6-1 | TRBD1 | TGTGCCAGCAGGACCGGGACAGCCTACAATGAGCAGTTCTTC | CASRTGTAYNEQFF
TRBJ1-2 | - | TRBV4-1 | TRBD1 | TGCGCCAGCAGCCAATGGTCAGGGGGCGCGAATGGCTACACCTTC | CASSQWSGGANGYTF
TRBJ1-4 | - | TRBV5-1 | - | TGCGCCAGCAGCTCGGGCGGGGGCTCAGAGGAAAAACTGTTTTTT | CASSSGGGSEEKLFF
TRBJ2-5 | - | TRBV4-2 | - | TGTGCCAGCAGCCAAGCGAGCGAAGAGACCCAGTACTTC | CASSQASEETQYF
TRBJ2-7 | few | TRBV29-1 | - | TGCAGCGTTGGGGGGGACAGTTTTTACGAGCAGTACTTC | CSVGGDSFYEQYF